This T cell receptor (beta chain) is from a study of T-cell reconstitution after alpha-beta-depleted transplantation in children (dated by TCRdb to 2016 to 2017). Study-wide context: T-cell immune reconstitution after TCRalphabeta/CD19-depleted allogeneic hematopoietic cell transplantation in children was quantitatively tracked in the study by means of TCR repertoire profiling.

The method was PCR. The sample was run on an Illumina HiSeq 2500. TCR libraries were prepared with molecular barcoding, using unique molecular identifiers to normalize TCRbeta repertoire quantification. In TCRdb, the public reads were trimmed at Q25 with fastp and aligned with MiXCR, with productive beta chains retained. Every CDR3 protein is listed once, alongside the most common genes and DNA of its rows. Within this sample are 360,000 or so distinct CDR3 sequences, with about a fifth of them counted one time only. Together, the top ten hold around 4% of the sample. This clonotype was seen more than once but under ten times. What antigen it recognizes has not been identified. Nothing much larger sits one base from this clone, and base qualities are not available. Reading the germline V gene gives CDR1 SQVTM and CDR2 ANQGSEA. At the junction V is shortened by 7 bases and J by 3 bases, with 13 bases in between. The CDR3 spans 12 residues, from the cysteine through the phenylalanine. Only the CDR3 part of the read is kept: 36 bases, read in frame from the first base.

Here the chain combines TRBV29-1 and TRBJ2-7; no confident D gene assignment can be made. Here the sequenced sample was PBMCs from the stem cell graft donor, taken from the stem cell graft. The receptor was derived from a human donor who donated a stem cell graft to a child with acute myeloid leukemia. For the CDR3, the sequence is CSGFDGSYEQYF. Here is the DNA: TGCAGCGGATTCGATGGCAGCTACGAGCAGTACTTC.